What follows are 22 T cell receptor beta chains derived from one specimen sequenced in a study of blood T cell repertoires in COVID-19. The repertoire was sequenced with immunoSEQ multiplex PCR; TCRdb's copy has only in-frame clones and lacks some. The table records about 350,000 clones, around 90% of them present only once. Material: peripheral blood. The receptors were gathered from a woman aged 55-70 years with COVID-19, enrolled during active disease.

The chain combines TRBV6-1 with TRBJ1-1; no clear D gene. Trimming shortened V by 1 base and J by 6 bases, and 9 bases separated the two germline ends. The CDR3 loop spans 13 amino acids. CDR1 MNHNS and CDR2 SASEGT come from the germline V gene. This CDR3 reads CASSEGARPEAFF. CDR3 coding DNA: TGTGCCAGCAGTGAAGGGGCCCGACCTGAAGCTTTCTTT.

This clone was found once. This chain's CDR3 is CASSYRGGETQYF. The CDR3 DNA is TGTGCCAGCAGTTATAGGGGGGGAGAGACCCAGTACTTC. This rearrangement joins TRBV6-5 to TRBJ2-5, with D perhaps TRBD2 (7 bases). The CDR3 sequence is 13 residues long. The germline gives CDR1 MNHEY, CDR2 SVGAGI. The ends were cut back, 3 bases at V and 4 bases at J, with 9 bases in the middle.

The CDR3 protein is CASSPHGGNTEAFF. As DNA, the CDR3 is TGTGCCAGCAGCCCCCACGGGGGTAACACTGAAGCTTTCTTT. V usage is TRBV13 and J usage is TRBJ1-1; a weak D match, TRBD1 (5 bases). The germline V and J ends were trimmed by 5 bases and 2 bases, with 12 bases remaining between them. The CDR3 extends over 14 amino acids. The germline V gene has CDR1 PRHDT and CDR2 FYEKMQ (reference sequence).

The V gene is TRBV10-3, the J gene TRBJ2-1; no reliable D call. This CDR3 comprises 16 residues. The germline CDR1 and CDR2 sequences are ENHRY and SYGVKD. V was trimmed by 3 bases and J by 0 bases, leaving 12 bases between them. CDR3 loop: CAISDLGVLSYNEQFF. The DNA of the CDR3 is TGTGCCATCAGTGATTTGGGCGTTCTCTCCTACAATGAGCAGTTCTTC.

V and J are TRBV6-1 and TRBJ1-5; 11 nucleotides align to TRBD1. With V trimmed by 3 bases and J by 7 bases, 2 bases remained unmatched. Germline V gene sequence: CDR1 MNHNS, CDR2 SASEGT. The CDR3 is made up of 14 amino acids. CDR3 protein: CASSERTGGQPQHF. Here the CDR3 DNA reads TGTGCCAGCAGTGAGCGGACAGGGGGCCAGCCCCAGCATTTT.

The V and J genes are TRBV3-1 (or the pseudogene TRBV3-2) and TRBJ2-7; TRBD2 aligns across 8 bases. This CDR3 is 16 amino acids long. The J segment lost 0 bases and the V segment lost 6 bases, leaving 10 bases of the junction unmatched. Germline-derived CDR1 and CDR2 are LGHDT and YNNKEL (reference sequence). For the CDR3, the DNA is TGTGCCAGCAGTCGCCAAAGCGGGGGCAGCTCCTACGAGCAGTACTTC. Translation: CASSRQSGGSSYEQYF.

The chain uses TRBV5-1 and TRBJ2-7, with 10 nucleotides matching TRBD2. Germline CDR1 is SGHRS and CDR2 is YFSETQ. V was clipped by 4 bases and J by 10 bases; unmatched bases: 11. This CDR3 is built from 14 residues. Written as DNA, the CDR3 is TGCGCCAGCAGCATCGGCTTTCTAGCGGGGGACCAGTACTTC. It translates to CASSIGFLAGDQYF.

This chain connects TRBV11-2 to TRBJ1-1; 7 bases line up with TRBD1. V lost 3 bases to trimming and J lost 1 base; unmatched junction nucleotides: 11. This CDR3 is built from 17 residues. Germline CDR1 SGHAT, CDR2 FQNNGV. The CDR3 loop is CASSFDRAVPSNTEAFF. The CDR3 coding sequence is TGTGCCAGCAGCTTCGACAGGGCCGTACCCTCGAACACTGAAGCTTTCTTT.

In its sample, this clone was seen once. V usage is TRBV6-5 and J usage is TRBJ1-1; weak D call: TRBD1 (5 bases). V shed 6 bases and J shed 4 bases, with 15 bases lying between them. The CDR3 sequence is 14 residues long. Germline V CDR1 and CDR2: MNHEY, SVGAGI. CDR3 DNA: TGTGCCAGCAGACGGGGGGATTGGGGCACTGAAGCTTTCTTT. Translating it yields CASRRGDWGTEAFF.

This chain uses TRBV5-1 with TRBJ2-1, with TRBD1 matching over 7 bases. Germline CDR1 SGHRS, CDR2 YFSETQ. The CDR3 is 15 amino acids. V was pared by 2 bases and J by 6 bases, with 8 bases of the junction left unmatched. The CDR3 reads CASSFQGGESNEQFF. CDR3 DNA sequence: TGCGCCAGCAGCTTTCAAGGGGGCGAAAGCAATGAGCAGTTCTTC.

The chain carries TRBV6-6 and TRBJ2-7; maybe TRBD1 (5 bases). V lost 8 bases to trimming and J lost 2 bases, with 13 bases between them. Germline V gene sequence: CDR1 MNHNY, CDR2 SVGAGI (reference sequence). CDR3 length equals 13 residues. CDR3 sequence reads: CASVGAGTYEQYF. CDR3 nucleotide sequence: TGTGCCAGCGTAGGGGCAGGGACCTACGAGCAGTACTTC.

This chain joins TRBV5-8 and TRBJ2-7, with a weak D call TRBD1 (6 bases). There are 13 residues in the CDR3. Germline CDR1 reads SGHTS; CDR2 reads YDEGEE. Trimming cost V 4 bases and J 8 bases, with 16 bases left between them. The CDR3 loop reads CASSTQGPPQQYF. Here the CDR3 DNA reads TGTGCCAGCAGCACTCAGGGGCCCCCTCAGCAGTACTTC.

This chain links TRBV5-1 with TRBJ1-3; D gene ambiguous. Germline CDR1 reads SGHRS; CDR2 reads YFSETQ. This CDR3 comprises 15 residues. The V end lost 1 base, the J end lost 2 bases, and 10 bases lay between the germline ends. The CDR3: CASSLNPEAGNTIYF. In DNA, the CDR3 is TGCGCCAGCAGCTTGAACCCCGAGGCTGGAAACACCATATATTTT.

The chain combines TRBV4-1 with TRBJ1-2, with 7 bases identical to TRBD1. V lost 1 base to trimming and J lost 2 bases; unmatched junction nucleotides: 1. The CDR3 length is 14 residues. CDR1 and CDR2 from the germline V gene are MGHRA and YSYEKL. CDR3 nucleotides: TGCGCCAGCAGCCAAGCGGGACAGAACTATGGCTACACCTTC. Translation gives CASSQAGQNYGYTF.

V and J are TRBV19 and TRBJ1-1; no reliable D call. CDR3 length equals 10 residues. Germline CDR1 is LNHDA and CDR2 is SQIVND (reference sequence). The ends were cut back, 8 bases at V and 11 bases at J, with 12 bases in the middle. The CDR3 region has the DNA TGTGCCAGTCTCGGGGTTGGTGCTTTCTTT. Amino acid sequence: CASLGVGAFF.

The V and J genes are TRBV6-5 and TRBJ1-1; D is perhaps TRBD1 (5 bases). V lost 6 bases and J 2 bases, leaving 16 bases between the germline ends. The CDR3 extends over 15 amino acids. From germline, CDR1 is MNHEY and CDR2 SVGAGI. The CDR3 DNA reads TGTGCCAGCAGCCTAGGGGTGGGGTTCAACACTGAAGCTTTCTTT. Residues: CASSLGVGFNTEAFF.

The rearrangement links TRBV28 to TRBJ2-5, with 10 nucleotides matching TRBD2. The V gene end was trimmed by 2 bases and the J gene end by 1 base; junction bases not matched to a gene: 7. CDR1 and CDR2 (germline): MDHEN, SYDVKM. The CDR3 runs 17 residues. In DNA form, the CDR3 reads TGTGCCAGCAGTTTACCCCTGCTAGCGGGGGCCCAAGAGACCCAGTACTTC. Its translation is CASSLPLLAGAQETQYF.

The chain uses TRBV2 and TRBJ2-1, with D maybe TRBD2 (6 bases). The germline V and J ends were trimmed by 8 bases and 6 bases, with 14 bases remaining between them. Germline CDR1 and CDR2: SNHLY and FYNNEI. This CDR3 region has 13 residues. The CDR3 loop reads CASSPGTFNEQFF. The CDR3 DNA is TGTGCCAGCTCCCCCGGGACTTTCAATGAGCAGTTCTTC.

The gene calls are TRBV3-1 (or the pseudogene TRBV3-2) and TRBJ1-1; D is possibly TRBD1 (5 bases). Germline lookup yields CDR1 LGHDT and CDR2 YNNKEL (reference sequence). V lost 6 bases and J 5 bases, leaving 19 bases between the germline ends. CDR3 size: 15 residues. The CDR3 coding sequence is TGTGCCAGCAGGCCGGGACTGGGAAAGTATACTGAAGCTTTCTTT. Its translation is CASRPGLGKYTEAFF.

The CDR3 region has the DNA TGTGCCAGCAGTGAGGGCCCGGTAGGGGGCTATGGCTACACCTTC. Its translation: CASSEGPVGGYGYTF. The chain combines TRBV6-1 with TRBJ1-2; D possibly corresponds to TRBD1 (6 bases). The germline gives CDR1 MNHNS, CDR2 SASEGT. V was cut by 3 bases and J by 4 bases, with 15 bases left in between. The CDR3 length is 15 residues.

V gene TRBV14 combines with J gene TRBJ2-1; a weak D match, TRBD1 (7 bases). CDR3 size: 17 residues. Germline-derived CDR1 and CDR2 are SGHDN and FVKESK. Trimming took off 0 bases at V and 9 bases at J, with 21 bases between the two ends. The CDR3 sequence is CASSQDRGVLQGLEQFF. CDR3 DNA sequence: TGTGCCAGCAGCCAAGACAGGGGGGTCCTACAAGGACTTGAGCAGTTCTTC.

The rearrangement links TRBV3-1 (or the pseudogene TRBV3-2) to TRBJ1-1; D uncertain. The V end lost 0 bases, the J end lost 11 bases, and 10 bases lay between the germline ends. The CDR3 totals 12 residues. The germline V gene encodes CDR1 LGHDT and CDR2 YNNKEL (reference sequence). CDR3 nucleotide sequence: TGTGCCAGCAGCCAAGAAGGCAGCAGGGCTTTCTTT. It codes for CASSQEGSRAFF.